This T cell receptor (beta chain) was captured in a study of shared clonotypes between healthy human individuals. Overall study context: The donors, a couple of women and three men, were aged 18 to 49.

The table came from immunoSEQ multiplex PCR; TCRdb's copy has only in-frame clones and leaves some out. The table has roughly 760,000 clones, about 74% seen once. A CD45RA-negative memory subset and a CD45RA+ naive subset were separated from the CD4+ cells. Germline assignment: CDR1 SGHTA and CDR2 FQGTGA. This CDR3 contains 13 residues. With 6 bases removed from V and 7 bases from J, the gap between germline ends came to 13 bases. To note about this clone: What it recognizes is unknown.

Overall study results and limits: Naive subsets usually exceeded memory subsets in estimated richness. Despite large depth, sorted-subset datasets appeared incompletely sequenced.

This sequence originates from a woman aged 25 to 45 in good health. This sequence joins TRBV7-3 and TRBJ2-1; D is uncertain. What was sequenced was memory CD4+ T cells sorted from blood. The subset: CD45RA-negative fraction. The CDR3 loop is CASRLTPENEQFF. The DNA for the CDR3 is TGTGCCAGCAGACTGACTCCCGAGAATGAGCAGTTCTTC.